This T cell receptor beta chain stems from a study of cytomegalovirus exposure and HLA in healthy donors (dated by TCRdb to the late 2010s). Notes on the research overall: In an earlier analysis of some 550 of the donors, 250 to 300 Gb of sequence data and 90 million to 120 million unique TCR beta sequences from approximately 180 million T cells were reported. An early release covering just under 650 HLA-typed donors comprised about 300 gigabases of sequencing data and approximately 85 million unique TCR sequences. Of the approximately 400 genotyped donors, about 80% fell in the genetic ancestry cluster associated with self-reported Caucasian donors. The study aimed to test whether signatures of past pathogen exposure could be identified by cataloging public T cell receptors. The study profiled the T cell repertoires of fewer than 850 subjects by immunosequencing and related them to cytomegalovirus serostatus. Besides the first cohort of more than 650 subjects, a separate validation cohort made up of over 100 different subjects was used. To predict cytomegalovirus infection status, the study combined high-throughput TCR immunosequencing, statistical association of individual TCRs with disease status, and machine learning. A later analysis re-analyzed previously published TCR beta repertoires from about 730 donors and added high-resolution HLA genotyping to study TCR occurrence patterns. Rather than drawing on any new phenotypic data, the later analysis identified candidate immune exposures from TCR beta sequences and the way those sequences occurred across donors. An earlier analysis of more than 450 of the donors used high-throughput TCR beta sequencing to judge whether each TCR beta V gene segment behaved as functional or pseudogenic. Donor age, sex, ethnicity and CMV serostatus were collected together with the repertoire data. Genome-wide SNP genotypes for about 65% of the 666 donors were used in a later genetic analysis, which treated that subset as a discovery cohort. Every repertoire in the discovery cohort had been generated on one and the same sequencing platform. Both class I and class II loci were covered by HLA typing, at four-digit resolution. The number of donors typed differed by locus, with about 629-640 for A, B, C, DRB1 and DQB1, around 500 for DQA1, over 600 for DPA1, and 450 to 480 for DPB1. A handful of DR-DQ haplotypes were handled as single units for association and clustering because linkage in the cohort was strong. Among under 450 genotyped donors of the cohort, an average of 235,054 unique TCR beta nucleotide sequences were sequenced per donor, about a sixth of them non-productive. Findings and caveats that apply to the study as a whole: In vitro tests confirmed that a few of the cytomegalovirus-associated TCR beta chains recognize cytomegalovirus antigens. Because some donors lacked HLA typing at each locus, the association tests relied only on the typed subset. The classifier was reported to diagnose cytomegalovirus status with high specificity and sensitivity in both the original cohort and the validation cohort. A later analysis reported that several top co-occurrence clusters appeared linked to parvovirus B19, influenza, CMV and Epstein-Barr virus. Linkage disequilibrium might explain the correlated functional status among segregating V segments, but an unknown experimental factor could not be excluded. In a later analysis, HLA-associated TCR beta chains showed more clonal expansion and lower generation probabilities than non-associated chains that were equally common. In a later genetic analysis, fewer N-insertions in productive TCRs were reported among donors in an Asian-associated ancestry cluster than the roughly 700-donor mean. According to a later analysis, TCR association rates differed among HLA loci, with DRB1 alleles showing the most associated TCRs and HLA-C alleles showing the fewest. In an earlier analysis of approximately 590 of the donors, most TCR beta V segments were observed in productive rearrangements about 90% or about 30% of the time, broadly matching IMGT annotations. The sequencing pipeline was judged likely to have produced a cluster of highly shared sequence variants as a technical artifact. In a later analysis, most CMV-associated TCR beta chains were found to appear HLA-restricted, with HLA associations seemingly driven largely by CMV exposure. Because counts were too low, seventeen rarely observed V segments, including chromosome 9 orphons, were excluded from the earlier analysis of around 590 of the donors. An association between a missense DCLRE1C variant and V-gene and J-gene trimming of TCR beta chains was found in a later genetic analysis and replicated in an independent cohort. The authors suggested that the approach could potentially be generalized to other disease states and immunological phenotypes. A further reported finding was that TCR beta sequences accurately predicted the HLA-A and HLA-B alleles for most subjects in the first cohort. Most TCR sequences were seen in very few donors, while some public TCRs were found in many individuals. Some IMGT-functional V segments, including TRBV6-2 and TRBV6-3, could not be told apart with the 87-base-pair reads, so those segments were excluded. In a later analysis, 16,951 TCR beta sequences were associated with specific HLA alleles at a false discovery rate of 0.05. Strong co-occurrence of HLA alleles, especially DR and DQ, made assigning TCR associations to individual alleles difficult. Immune exposure information for the cohort was limited to CMV serostatus. This cohort had only TCR beta chains sequenced, and the lack of alpha or paired-chain data limited which features could be detected. Presence/absence analyses assumed roughly uniform sequencing depth across donors, an assumption that may not hold. In the study, 164 TCR beta chains were listed as associated with cytomegalovirus.

Points on this clone: This receptor's antigen is unknown. Base qualities were left out, and no much larger clone turns up one base away.

V was cut back by 4 bases and J by 11 bases, leaving a gap of 11 bases between them. The CDR3 holds 12 amino acids from the cysteine to the phenylalanine. This entry keeps only the CDR3 DNA: 36 bases, framed from base 1. The germline V gene encodes CDR1 SGHTA and CDR2 FQGNSA. The cohort comprised some 730 healthy bone marrow donors. All cohort members were sampled while nominally healthy, although unrecorded immune exposures were likely present. The donor tested CMV seronegative, placing the donor among the 352 seronegative members of the cohort. Each donor provided a peripheral blood sample, and peripheral blood mononuclear cells were used for TCR beta sequencing. Genomic DNA was extracted from the blood cell samples with the Qiagen DNeasy Blood Extraction Kit. Library construction relied on the immunoSEQ multiplex PCR assay. The multiplex PCR relied on a mix of 60 forward primers for TCR Vbeta segments and 13 reverse primers for TCR Jbeta segments. The CDR3 region of rearranged TCR beta genes was amplified from genomic DNA by a multiplex PCR assay. The amplified TCR beta libraries were sequenced on the Illumina HiSeq System as 87-base-pair reads. The original methods were these. In a later analysis, some 80 million unique TCR beta chains were counted across the roughly 610 repertoires, and some 10 million of these chains were shared by at least two donors. Raw reads were error-corrected and collapsed into unique sequences by a nearest-neighbor algorithm in which closely related sequences were merged to remove PCR and sequencing errors. V, D and J gene segments were assigned by aligning CDR3 sequences to IMGT reference sequences. For a sequence to be retained, a match of at least six nucleotides was required to both a V gene segment and a J gene segment. Rearrangements were called productive when the CDR3 lacked stop codons and stayed in frame with V and J; all others were non-productive. CDR3 was defined by IMGT convention, running from the second conserved V-encoded cysteine to the conserved J-encoded phenylalanine. The earlier analysis of some 540 of the donors excluded any sequence lacking an unambiguous match to a single V gene segment. An earlier analysis of 587 of the donors classified V segments as functional when productive rearrangements were above 56.7% and as segregating when the standard deviation between donors was above 5%. A statistical classification framework was built for diagnosing cytomegalovirus status from the catalog of TCR beta chain sequences. A later analysis assigned V and J genes by comparing TCR nucleotide sequences with IMGT/GENE-DB human TR gene sequences. A later analysis assigned CDR3 sequences and most-parsimonious VDJ recombination scenarios with the TCRdist pipeline. In a later analysis, each TCR beta chain was defined by its CDR3 amino acid sequence together with its V-gene family, and reads lacking a unique V-gene family were excluded. In a later analysis, nearly 600 highly shared, low-generation-probability nucleotide sequences were removed to address suspected cross-contamination and a sequencing artifact. A later analysis calculated a clonal expansion index for each public chain from normalized within-repertoire ranks of inferred template counts. In a later analysis, generation probabilities were computed using a VDJ recombination model fitted to out-of-frame rearrangements, and the results were checked against IGoR. Hypergeometric tests were used in a later analysis to score TCR-TCR, TCR-HLA and TCR-CMV co-occurrence, with a repertoire-size bias correction applied to the TCR pairs. To estimate false discovery rates, a later analysis permuted the HLA or CMV assignments 20 times. A later analysis grouped co-occurring TCRs with DBSCAN, adding TCRdist sequence similarity when clustering within HLA-allele-positive subsets. For co-occurrence clustering, repertoires with fewer than 30,000 or more than 120,000 public chains were excluded, along with five repertoires with anomalous nucleotide sharing. TCRdb mirrors the immuneACCESS table, restricted to in-frame sequences. Some clones are absent from its copies; in checked studies, under half trace to an unresolved V gene, and the reason for the others is unknown. V and J calls and clone size are as listed in that table; D and trimming were resolved from the DNA. For this sample there are 150,000 to 200,000 clones; over 75% appear just once. The ten largest make up roughly 1.7% of the sample.

This clonotype was obtained from a woman in her 30s in good health and CMV-seronegative. Sequenced: PBMCs. This chain is built from TRBV7-2 and TRBJ2-2; perhaps TRBD2 is the D gene, with 5 bases matching. The encoded CDR3 is CASSSLARELFF. The nucleotide sequence is TGTGCCAGCAGCTCTTTAGCGAGAGAGCTGTTTTTT.